The 27 T cell receptor beta chains reported below all come from one sample, sequenced in a study of Ad26.COV2.S vaccination and SARS-CoV-2 variants. As to treatment: roughly 20 received Ad26.COV2.S at low or high dose, single or two shots; 5 received placebo; per-sample allocation not given. Repertoires come from day 63 after the first vaccine or placebo injection. Repertoires were generated with immunoSEQ multiplex PCR, while TCRdb's copy carries only in-frame clones and drops some. The table includes more than 300,000 clones, around 88% detected once. Here the sequenced sample was peripheral blood, taken in a trial of Ad26.COV2.S vaccine versus placebo. The receptors originated from a person between 18 and 65 years old who received the Ad26.COV2.S COVID-19 vaccine or a placebo.

The chain has TRBV27 and TRBJ2-7; no firm D call. This CDR3 comprises 13 residues. V lost 5 bases and J 0 bases, leaving 8 bases between the germline ends. CDR1 is MNHEY and CDR2 is SMNVEV in the germline V gene (reference sequence). The CDR3: CASSDRSSYEQYF. The CDR3 nucleotides read TGTGCCAGCAGTGACCGAAGCTCCTACGAGCAGTACTTC.

This rearrangement joins TRBV7-9 to TRBJ2-7; 10 bases agree with TRBD2. V shed 6 bases, J shed 4 bases, and the junction held 3 bases outside the gene matches. The germline V gene has CDR1 SEHNR and CDR2 FQNEAQ (reference sequence). The CDR3 totals 13 residues. The CDR3 sequence: CASRSGRAYEQYF. CDR3 bases: TGTGCCAGCAGAAGCGGGAGGGCGTACGAGCAGTACTTC.

A single count supports this clone. V is TRBV10-1 and J is TRBJ1-4; possible D gene TRBD1, 6 bases. The germline V gene encodes CDR1 WNHNN and CDR2 SYGVQD (reference sequence). The CDR3 runs 16 residues. V gave up 1 base and J gave up 8 bases, with 17 bases separating them. CDR3 sequence (DNA): TGCGCCAGCAGTGAGTTGGTCGCACAGGGTGGGGAAAAACTGTTTTTT. Translating gives CASSELVAQGGEKLFF.

The J gene is TRBJ2-5, the V gene TRBV29-1; 7 bases fit TRBD2. J gave up 1 base and V 6 bases, and 5 bases lay outside the gene matches. CDR3 length: 13 residues. Germline lookup yields CDR1 SQVTM and CDR2 ANQGSEA. DNA of the CDR3: TGCAGCGTGCGGGAGCGGAGCCAAGAGACCCAGTACTTC. This gives the protein CSVRERSQETQYF.

This chain joins TRBV18 and TRBJ1-1; D is undetermined. The CDR3 totals 15 residues. V lost 1 base, J lost 0 bases, and 9 bases lay in between. CDR1 KGHSH and CDR2 LQKENI come from the germline V gene. The CDR3: CASSPLGSMNTEAFF. The CDR3 DNA sequence: TGTGCCAGCTCACCACTGGGGAGCATGAACACTGAAGCTTTCTTT.

This sequence joins TRBV4-1 and TRBJ2-7; a weak D match, TRBD1 (6 bases). V lost 2 bases to trimming and J lost 2 bases, with 13 bases between them. CDR3 length: 15 amino acids. Germline lookup yields CDR1 MGHRA and CDR2 YSYEKL. CDR3 sequence: CASSQRGQDAYEQYF. The CDR3 coding sequence is TGCGCCAGCAGCCAACGGGGACAAGATGCCTACGAGCAGTACTTC.

The chain combines TRBV7-2 with TRBJ2-2; the D is unclear. The germline V gene encodes CDR1 SGHTA and CDR2 FQGNSA. V was shortened by 3 bases and J by 5 bases, with 7 bases between the two germline ends. The CDR3 is made up of 13 amino acids. The CDR3 spells CASSLSVTGELFF. CDR3 DNA: TGTGCCAGCAGCTTGAGCGTAACCGGGGAGCTGTTTTTT.

This clone was seen a single time. The chain carries TRBV5-4 and TRBJ2-7; a weak D match, TRBD2 (6 bases). V lost 4 bases and J 5 bases, leaving 16 bases between the germline ends. The V gene's germline CDR1 is SGHNT and CDR2 YYREEE (reference sequence). The CDR3 extends over 14 amino acids. In nucleotides, the CDR3 is TGTGCCAGCAGCGTCGGGGGAGCGGAGGACGAGCAGTACTTC. Translation: CASSVGGAEDEQYF.

This chain uses TRBV27 with TRBJ2-7; TRBD2 is a possible D gene (6 bases). V gave up 10 bases and J gave up 5 bases, with 18 bases separating them. CDR3 length: 13 residues. Germline CDR1 and CDR2: MNHEY and SMNVEV (reference sequence). The CDR3 DNA sequence: TGTGCCATCGGAGGAGGGGCGCGGAACGAGCAGTACTTC. As protein: CAIGGGARNEQYF.

This clone was seen at least ten times. The chain couples TRBV6-1 to TRBJ2-2; D is uncertain. V shed 1 base and J shed 3 bases, with 9 bases lying between them. CDR1 MNHNS and CDR2 SASEGT come from the germline V gene. The CDR3 is 15 residues long. The CDR3 spells CASSEGKVDTGELFF. In nucleotides, the CDR3 is TGTGCCAGCAGTGAAGGAAAGGTTGACACCGGGGAGCTGTTTTTT.

This clone was observed once. J is TRBJ2-4 and V is TRBV18, with D tentatively TRBD1 (5 bases). The CDR3 loop spans 13 amino acids. Germline assignment: CDR1 KGHSH and CDR2 LQKENI. V was shortened by 8 bases and J by 2 bases, with 10 bases between the two germline ends. The CDR3 DNA sequence: TGTGCCAGCCGGAAGGACACCAAAAACATTCAGTACTTC. Amino acids: CASRKDTKNIQYF.

The rearrangement uses TRBV3-1 (or the pseudogene TRBV3-2) and TRBJ1-1; D might be TRBD1 (5 bases). Germline V gene data show CDR1 as LGHDT and CDR2 as YNNKEL (reference sequence). V gave up 1 base and J gave up 0 bases, with 12 bases separating them. The CDR3 covers 16 residues. In DNA form, the CDR3 reads TGTGCCAGCAGCCAAGCCTTAACGACAGTGAACACTGAAGCTTTCTTT. This encodes CASSQALTTVNTEAFF.

J is TRBJ2-6 and V is TRBV3-1 (or the pseudogene TRBV3-2), with 11 bases that match TRBD1. The J segment lost 1 base and the V segment lost 2 bases, leaving 10 bases of the junction unmatched. The CDR3 has 20 amino acids. The germline CDR1 and CDR2 sequences are LGHDT and YNNKEL (reference sequence). The CDR3 DNA reads as TGTGCCAGCAGCCAATCTGCAGGCGGGACAGGGGGTTCTGGGGCCAACGTCCTGACTTTC. This sequence encodes CASSQSAGGTGGSGANVLTF.

CDR3 protein: CASSPGLAGPYEQYF. In DNA, the CDR3 is TGTGCCAGCAGCCCCGGACTAGCGGGGCCCTACGAGCAGTACTTC. The chain joins TRBV11-3 to TRBJ2-7; TRBD2 agrees at 12 bases. In germline, CDR1 is SGHNT, CDR2 YENEEA. This CDR3 comprises 15 residues. J lost 2 bases, V lost 5 bases, and 4 bases had no gene match.

The V call is TRBV4-2, the J call TRBJ2-7; 9 bases align to TRBD1. V trimming: 0 bases; J trimming: 5 bases; junction bases outside the gene matches: 8. The CDR3 spans 16 residues. From germline, CDR1 is LGHNA and CDR2 YNFKEQ. CDR3 nucleotide sequence: TGTGCCAGCAGCCAAGATTTCGGACAGGGGTACCACGAGCAGTACTTC. This gives the protein CASSQDFGQGYHEQYF.

This clone was seen once. V and J are TRBV7-8 and TRBJ2-7, with 10 positions matching TRBD1. CDR1 is SGHVS, CDR2 FQNEAQ, per germline. The CDR3 is 14 residues long. Trimming cost V 5 bases and J 3 bases; bases outside gene matches: 4. CDR3 nucleotide sequence: TGTGCCAGCAGCCCTCGGACAGGGGGCTACGAGCAGTACTTC. Translated: CASSPRTGGYEQYF. The whole variable domain, remainder taken from reference TRBV7-8 and TRBJ2-7, is GAGVSQSPRYKVAKRGQDVALRCDPISGHVSLFWYQQALGQGPEFLTYFQNEAQLDKSGLPSDRFFAERPEGSVSTLKIQRTQQEDSAVYLCASSPRTGGYEQYFGPGTRLTVT.

This chain links TRBV14 with TRBJ2-3; 11 bases align to TRBD2. This CDR3 is 19 amino acids long. V gave up 0 bases and J gave up 0 bases; unmatched junction bases: 8. From germline, CDR1 is SGHDN and CDR2 FVKESK. In nucleotides, the CDR3 is TGTGCCAGCAGCCAAGAGTGGCTAGCGGGGGGCCCTAGCACAGATACGCAGTATTTT. It is translated as CASSQEWLAGGPSTDTQYF.

J is TRBJ1-4 and V is TRBV10-3; D remains ambiguous. The CDR3 runs to 13 residues. Looked up from germline, CDR1 is ENHRY and CDR2 is SYGVKD. The ends were cut back, 3 bases at V and 5 bases at J, with 7 bases in the middle. As DNA, the CDR3 is TGTGCCATCAGTGAAGGGCTAAATGAAAAACTGTTTTTT. Its translation is CAISEGLNEKLFF.

In this sample, this clone turned up once. J is TRBJ2-7 and V is TRBV21-1. TRBV21-1 is termed a pseudogene. This CDR3 is 15 amino acids long. As DNA, the CDR3 is TGTGCCAGCAGCAACCGGGCCAGATGGGACTACGAGCAGTACTTC. As protein: CASSNRARWDYEQYF.

The count of this clone is one. J is TRBJ1-6 and V is TRBV4-1; D is ambiguous. V gave up 0 bases and J gave up 10 bases, with 16 bases separating them. The CDR3 runs to 16 residues. CDR1 and CDR2 from the germline V gene are MGHRA and YSYEKL. CDR3 DNA sequence: TGCGCCAGCAGCCAAGAAGGGCTGGGGAGCGTCTCACCCCTCCACTTT. Translated, it gives CASSQEGLGSVSPLHF.

This clone came up once. The V and J genes are TRBV30 and TRBJ2-3, with TRBD1 matching over 12 bases. The CDR3 runs 15 residues. Trimming cost V 5 bases and J 2 bases; bases outside gene matches: 5. Germline CDR1 and CDR2: GTSNPN and SVGIG (reference sequence). The chain's CDR3 is CAWGTGGLITDTQYF. CDR3 in DNA: TGTGCCTGGGGGACAGGGGGCCTCATCACAGATACGCAGTATTTT.

This clone was seen just once. The CDR3 here is CASSELKESTDTQYF. The CDR3 nucleotides are TGTGCCAGCAGTGAATTGAAGGAATCCACAGATACGCAGTATTTT. The chain joins TRBV25-1 to TRBJ2-3, with D unclear. V was pared by 1 base and J by 2 bases, with 10 bases between. Germline CDR1 MGHDK, CDR2 SYGVNS. CDR3 length equals 15 residues. Combining the CDR3 with reference TRBV25-1 and TRBJ2-3 gives the whole variable domain EADIYQTPRYLVIGTGKKITLECSQTMGHDKMYWYQQDPGMELHLIHYSYGVNSTEKGDLSSESTVSRIRTEHFPLTLESARPSHTSQYLCASSELKESTDTQYFGPGTRLTVL.

This chain links TRBV19 with TRBJ2-2; perhaps TRBD1 as D (6 bases). Germline CDR1 and CDR2: LNHDA and SQIVND (reference sequence). V was trimmed by 8 bases and J by 6 bases, leaving 13 bases between them. The CDR3 is 13 residues long. This CDR3 is CASLTGFAGELFF. Here the CDR3 DNA reads TGTGCCAGTCTCACAGGGTTCGCCGGGGAGCTGTTTTTT.

The rearrangement uses TRBV20-1 and TRBJ2-7; tentatively, D is TRBD2 (6 bases). This CDR3 spans 13 amino acids. The V gene's germline CDR1 is DFQATT and CDR2 SNEGSKA (reference sequence). V was shortened by 3 bases and J by 2 bases, with 11 bases between the two germline ends. In nucleotides, the CDR3 is TGCAGTGCTAGTAGCGGAGCTACCTACGAGCAGTACTTC. Translated: CSASSGATYEQYF.

This sequence joins TRBV27 and TRBJ2-2; TRBD1 might be the D (6 bases). V dropped 2 bases and J dropped 6 bases, with 10 bases sitting between them. Germline V lookup: CDR1 MNHEY, CDR2 SMNVEV (reference sequence). The CDR3 loop spans 14 amino acids. The CDR3 reads CASSLSEGAGELFF. The CDR3 nucleotides are TGTGCCAGCAGTTTAAGTGAGGGGGCCGGGGAGCTGTTTTTT.

The chain couples TRBV6-6 to TRBJ1-6; 8 bases are a match to TRBD1. The CDR3 totals 15 residues. Germline CDR1 and CDR2: MNHNY and SVGAGI (reference sequence). The V gene end was trimmed by 2 bases and the J gene end by 10 bases; junction bases not matched to a gene: 7. DNA of the CDR3: TGTGCCAGCAGTTACGCGCCGACAGGGGACTCACCCCTCCACTTT. It encodes CASSYAPTGDSPLHF.

The chain is built from TRBV3-1 (or the pseudogene TRBV3-2) and TRBJ1-2, with D maybe TRBD1 (6 bases). Trimming took 0 bases from V and 6 from J, leaving 8 bases between them. The CDR3 consists of 13 residues. The germline gives CDR1 LGHDT, CDR2 YNNKEL (reference sequence). The CDR3 DNA reads as TGTGCCAGCAGCCAAGAGAACAGGGATGGCTACACCTTC. Translation: CASSQENRDGYTF.